One and the same sample provided the 12 T cell receptor beta chains below, sequenced in a study of human T cells and chemical hapten exposure. Regarding treatment: therapeutic diphenylcyclopropenone sensitization with weekly scalp DPC. Separate cDNA molecules received unique molecular identifiers, which the library attached to them. TCRdb redid the calling of the reads with MiXCR, one entry per CDR3 protein. The data contain 2,000 to 2,500 distinct CDR3 sequences, approximately 60% of them singletons. The sample in question was whole blood, obtained before DPC sensitization or 2, 6, or about 24 weeks after (not recorded which). These receptor sequences come from an adult with alopecia areata. Some clones in this sample may be carry-over from other donors' samples. This table probably holds off-target reads from a library built for another chain.

The CDR3 loop reads CASSYRGSTDTQYF. As DNA, the CDR3 is TGTGCCAGCAGTTACCGGGGGAGTACAGATACGCAGTATTTT. The J gene is TRBJ2-3, the V gene TRBV6-6, with a weak D call TRBD2 (6 bases). Germline V gene sequence: CDR1 MNHNY, CDR2 SVGAGI (reference sequence). The CDR3 totals 14 residues. V shed 2 bases and J shed 3 bases, with 9 bases lying between them.

V gene TRBV29-1 combines with J gene TRBJ2-3; D gene unclear. The CDR3 has 13 residues. Germline V gives CDR1 SQVTM, CDR2 ANQGSEA. V lost 5 bases, J lost 5 bases, and 14 bases lay in between. Here the CDR3 DNA reads TGCAGCGTTACGAAATTTGGAAGAGATACGCAGTATTTT. This encodes CSVTKFGRDTQYF.

This chain links TRBV5-4 with TRBJ2-1; 12 bases are shared with TRBD2. CDR1 and CDR2 from the germline V gene are SGHNT and YYREEE (reference sequence). Germline trimming cut 0 bases from V and 9 bases from J; bases unmatched to any gene: 4. There are 15 residues in the CDR3. This CDR3 reads CASSLASSGRGEQFF. Written as DNA, the CDR3 is TGTGCCAGCAGCTTGGCCTCTAGCGGGAGGGGTGAGCAGTTCTTC.

The chain couples TRBV6-6 to TRBJ2-1; 9 positions agree with TRBD2. Trimming at V came to 3 bases and at J to 3 bases, leaving 6 bases not matched to a gene. Per the germline V gene, CDR1 is MNHNY and CDR2 is SVGAGI (reference sequence). The CDR3 is made up of 16 amino acids. CDR3 sequence reads: CASSYLGTSSYNEQFF. The CDR3, as DNA: TGTGCCAGCAGTTATCTTGGGACTAGCAGCTACAATGAGCAGTTCTTC.

This chain links TRBV11-3 with TRBJ2-3, with D perhaps matching TRBD2 (6 bases). Germline V gene data show CDR1 as SGHNT and CDR2 as YENEEA. This CDR3 is built from 15 residues. The germline V and J ends were trimmed by 5 bases and 0 bases, with 12 bases remaining between them. CDR3 sequence (DNA): TGTGCCAGCAGCCAAGGCGGGACTAGCACAGATACGCAGTATTTT. Translation: CASSQGGTSTDTQYF.

CDR3 nucleotides: TGTGCCAGCCAGAGGGGGACAAACACCGGGGAGCTGTTTTTT. Amino acid sequence: CASQRGTNTGELFF. This sequence joins TRBV11-2 and TRBJ2-2; TRBD1 might be the D (6 bases). The CDR3 is made up of 14 amino acids. Germline CDR1 and CDR2: SGHAT and FQNNGV. Trimming removed 8 bases from V and 2 bases from J, with 12 bases in between.

The chain combines TRBV20-1 with TRBJ2-3; D call uncertain. Deletions cut 6 bases from V and 0 bases from J, with 10 bases between. CDR3 length equals 13 residues. Germline V CDR1 and CDR2: DFQATT, SNEGSKA (reference sequence). The DNA of the CDR3 is TGCAGTGCATTAAAACCGAGCACAGATACGCAGTATTTT. Protein: CSALKPSTDTQYF.

This chain connects TRBV29-1 to TRBJ2-7; D assignment may be TRBD1 or TRBD2 (6 bases each). CDR3 size: 14 residues. The V gene's germline CDR1 is SQVTM and CDR2 ANQGSEA. V lost 4 bases to trimming and J lost 4 bases, with 17 bases between them. In nucleotides, the CDR3 is TGCAGCGTTGTTCCCAGGGGCGCGGGGTACGAGCAGTACTTC. Translating it yields CSVVPRGAGYEQYF.

Only a few counts were recorded for this clonotype. The chain recombines TRBV11-3 with TRBJ2-7, with 7 bases fitting TRBD1. CDR3 length: 13 amino acids. CDR1 and CDR2 (germline): SGHNT, YENEEA. The V segment lost 5 bases and the J segment 4 bases; nucleotides outside the gene matches: 5. Here the CDR3 DNA reads TGTGCCAGCAGCGCCGGGACAGCGTACGAGCAGTACTTC. This sequence encodes CASSAGTAYEQYF.

The chain has TRBV13 and TRBJ2-2, with D possibly being TRBD2 (5 bases). The V gene lost 4 bases and the J gene lost 7 bases, with 13 bases spanning the gap. The germline CDR1 and CDR2 sequences are PRHDT and FYEKMQ (reference sequence). This CDR3 is 14 amino acids long. For the CDR3, the DNA is TGTGCCAGCAGCTCCGACACAGAGGGCGGGGAGCTGTTTTTT. Translating it yields CASSSDTEGGELFF.

This clonotype was counted a few times. The V call is TRBV11-2, the J call TRBJ2-3, with a weak D call TRBD1 (6 bases). The CDR3 runs to 17 residues. Germline-derived CDR1 and CDR2 are SGHAT and FQNNGV. Trimming stripped 1 base from V and 2 bases from J, with 16 bases between. CDR3 loop: CASSLAYSGQFTDTQYF. The DNA for the CDR3 is TGTGCCAGCAGCTTAGCATACAGTGGACAGTTCACAGATACGCAGTATTTT.

The V gene is TRBV7-9, the J gene TRBJ2-3; the D gene could be TRBD1 or TRBD2 (5 bases each). This CDR3 is 12 amino acids long. Trimming stripped 8 bases from V and 11 bases from J, with 17 bases between. CDR1 is SEHNR and CDR2 is FQNEAQ in the germline V gene (reference sequence). CDR3 bases: TGTGCCAGCGGTAACCCGGGACGAGAGCAGTATTTT. It translates to CASGNPGREQYF.